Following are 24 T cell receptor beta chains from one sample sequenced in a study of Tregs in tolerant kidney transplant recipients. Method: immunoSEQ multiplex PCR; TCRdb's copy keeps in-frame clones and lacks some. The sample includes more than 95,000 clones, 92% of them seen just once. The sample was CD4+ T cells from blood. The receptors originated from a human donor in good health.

The CDR3 spells CATRGGLAGQIEQFF. CDR3 coding DNA: TGTGCCACTAGAGGGGGACTAGCGGGACAGATTGAGCAGTTCTTC. The chain recombines TRBV19 with TRBJ2-1; 13 bases are a match to TRBD2. The CDR3 has 15 residues. Germline CDR1 and CDR2: LNHDA and SQIVND (reference sequence). V lost 10 bases to trimming and J lost 9 bases; unmatched junction nucleotides: 12.

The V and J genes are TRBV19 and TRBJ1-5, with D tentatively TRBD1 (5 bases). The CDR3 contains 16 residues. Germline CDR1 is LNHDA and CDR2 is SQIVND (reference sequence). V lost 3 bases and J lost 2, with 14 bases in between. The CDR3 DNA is TGTGCCAGTAGTATGGGGGTATGGGGGGGCAATCAGCCCCAGCATTTT. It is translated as CASSMGVWGGNQPQHF.

CDR3 protein: CASSLRGVSGELFF. DNA of the CDR3: TGTGCCAGTAGTTTGAGAGGGGTGTCCGGGGAGCTGTTTTTT. V and J are TRBV19 and TRBJ2-2; D may match TRBD1 or TRBD2 (5 bases each). Trimming took off 5 bases at V and 6 bases at J, with 13 bases between the two ends. This CDR3 has 14 residues. From germline, CDR1 is LNHDA and CDR2 SQIVND (reference sequence).

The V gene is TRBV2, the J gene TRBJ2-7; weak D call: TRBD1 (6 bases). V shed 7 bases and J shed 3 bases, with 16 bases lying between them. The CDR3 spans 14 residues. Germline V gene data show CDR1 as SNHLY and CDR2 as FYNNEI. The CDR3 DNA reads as TGTGCCAGCAACCAGCAGGGGTCAGGCTACGAGCAGTACTTC. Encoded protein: CASNQQGSGYEQYF.

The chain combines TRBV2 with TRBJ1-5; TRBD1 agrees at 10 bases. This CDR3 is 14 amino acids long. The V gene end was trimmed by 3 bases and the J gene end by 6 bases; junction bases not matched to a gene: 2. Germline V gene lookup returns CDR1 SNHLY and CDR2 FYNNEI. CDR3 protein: CASSETGGFQPQHF. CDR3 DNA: TGTGCCAGCAGTGAGACAGGGGGCTTTCAGCCCCAGCATTTT. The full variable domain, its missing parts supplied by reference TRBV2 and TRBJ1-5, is EPEVTQTPSHQVTQMGQEVILRCVPISNHLYFYWYRQILGQKVEFLVSFYNNEISEKSEIFDDQFSVERPDGSNFTLKIRSTKLEDSAMYFCASSETGGFQPQHFGDGTRLSIL.

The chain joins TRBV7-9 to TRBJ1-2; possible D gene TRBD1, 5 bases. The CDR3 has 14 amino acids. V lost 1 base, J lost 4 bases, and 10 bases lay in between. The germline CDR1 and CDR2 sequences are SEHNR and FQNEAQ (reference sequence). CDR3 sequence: CASSLVSGSYGYTF. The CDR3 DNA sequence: TGTGCCAGCAGCTTAGTCTCAGGGAGCTATGGCTACACCTTC.

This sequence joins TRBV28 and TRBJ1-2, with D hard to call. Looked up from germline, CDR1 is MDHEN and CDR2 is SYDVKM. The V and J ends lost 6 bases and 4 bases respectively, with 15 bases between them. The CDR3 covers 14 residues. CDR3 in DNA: TGTGCCAGCAGGAGGGAGCTTTTGCCCTATGGCTACACCTTC. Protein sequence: CASRRELLPYGYTF.

CDR3 sequence: CASSTGRPNTDTQYF. CDR3 bases: TGTGCCAGCAGCACGGGACGGCCCAACACAGATACGCAGTATTTT. V usage is TRBV7-9 and J usage is TRBJ2-3; D might be TRBD1 or TRBD2, each matching 5 bases. Trimming took off 5 bases at V and 2 bases at J, with 14 bases between the two ends. The germline V gene has CDR1 SEHNR and CDR2 FQNEAQ (reference sequence). CDR3 length equals 15 residues. The full variable domain, with the rest looked up from reference TRBV7-9 and TRBJ2-3, is DTGVSQNPRHKITKRGQNVTFRCDPISEHNRLYWYRQTLGQGPEFLTYFQNEAQLEKSRLLSDRFSAERPKGSFSTLEIQRTEQGDSAMYLCASSTGRPNTDTQYFGPGTRLTVL.

The CDR3 nucleotides are TGTGCCAGCTCACCGACTAGCGGGATATTAAGTAGGAGCTCCTACGAGCAGTACTTC. It encodes CASSPTSGILSRSSYEQYF. The rearrangement links TRBV18 to TRBJ2-7, with 11 positions matching TRBD2. The CDR3 has 19 residues. The germline CDR1 and CDR2 sequences are KGHSH and LQKENI. V gave up 3 bases and J gave up 0 bases; unmatched junction bases: 13. Full variable domain (missing parts from reference TRBV18 and TRBJ2-7): NAGVMQNPRHLVRRRGQEARLRCSPMKGHSHVYWYRQLPEEGLKFMVYLQKENIIDESGMPKERFSAEFPKEGPSILRIQQVVRGDSAAYFCASSPTSGILSRSSYEQYFGPGTRLTVT.

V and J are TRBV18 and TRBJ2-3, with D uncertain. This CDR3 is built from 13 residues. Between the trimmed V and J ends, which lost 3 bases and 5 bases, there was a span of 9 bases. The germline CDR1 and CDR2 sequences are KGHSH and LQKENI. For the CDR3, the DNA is TGTGCCAGCTCACCTCCTGTCCGAGATACGCAGTATTTT. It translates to CASSPPVRDTQYF.

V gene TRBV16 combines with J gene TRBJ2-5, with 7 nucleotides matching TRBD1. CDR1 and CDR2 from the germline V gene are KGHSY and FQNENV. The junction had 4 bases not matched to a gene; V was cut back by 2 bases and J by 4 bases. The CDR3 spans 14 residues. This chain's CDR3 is CASSQTTGSETQYF. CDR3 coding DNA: TGTGCCAGCAGCCAAACGACAGGGTCAGAGACCCAGTACTTC.

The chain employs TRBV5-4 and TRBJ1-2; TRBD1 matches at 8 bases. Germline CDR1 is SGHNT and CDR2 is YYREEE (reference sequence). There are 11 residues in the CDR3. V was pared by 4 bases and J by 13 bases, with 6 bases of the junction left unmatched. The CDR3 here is CASSQGTGGTF. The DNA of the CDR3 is TGTGCCAGCAGCCAAGGCACAGGGGGCACCTTC.

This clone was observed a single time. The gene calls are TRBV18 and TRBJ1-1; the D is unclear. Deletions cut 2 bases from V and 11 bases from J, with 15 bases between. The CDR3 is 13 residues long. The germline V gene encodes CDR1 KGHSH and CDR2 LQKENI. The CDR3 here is CASSPNPALDAFF. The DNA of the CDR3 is TGTGCCAGCTCACCAAACCCCGCTCTCGACGCTTTCTTT.

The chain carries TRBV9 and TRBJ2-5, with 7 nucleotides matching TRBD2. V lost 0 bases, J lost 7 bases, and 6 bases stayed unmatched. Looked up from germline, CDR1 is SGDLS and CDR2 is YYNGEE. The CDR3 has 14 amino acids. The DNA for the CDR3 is TGTGCCAGCAGCGTAGAAGGCGGGGAGGGGACCCAGTACTTC. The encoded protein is CASSVEGGEGTQYF. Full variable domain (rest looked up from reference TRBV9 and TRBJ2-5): DSGVTQTPKHLITATGQRVTLRCSPRSGDLSVYWYQQSLDQGLQFLIQYYNGEERAKGNILERFSAQQFPDLHSELNLSSLELGDSALYFCASSVEGGEGTQYFGPGTRLLVL.

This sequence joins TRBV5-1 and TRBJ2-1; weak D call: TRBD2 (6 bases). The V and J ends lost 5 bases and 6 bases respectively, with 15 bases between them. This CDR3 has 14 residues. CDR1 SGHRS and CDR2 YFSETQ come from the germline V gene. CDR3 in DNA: TGCGCCAGCAGTCGGGACTCCGCGGCCAATGAGCAGTTCTTC. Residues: CASSRDSAANEQFF.

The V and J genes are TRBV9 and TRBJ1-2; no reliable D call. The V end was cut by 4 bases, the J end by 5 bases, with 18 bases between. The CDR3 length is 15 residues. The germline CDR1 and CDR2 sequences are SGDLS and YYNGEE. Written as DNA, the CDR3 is TGTGCCAGCAGCTCCCGGGCGGGTGGCAGATATGGCTACACCTTC. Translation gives CASSSRAGGRYGYTF.

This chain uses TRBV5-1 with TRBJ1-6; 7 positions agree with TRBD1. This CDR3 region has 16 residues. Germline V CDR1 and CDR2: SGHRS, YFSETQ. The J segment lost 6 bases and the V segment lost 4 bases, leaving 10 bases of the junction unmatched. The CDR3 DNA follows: TGCGCCAGCAGCCGCTTACCCGGGACAGCTAATTCACCCCTCCACTTT. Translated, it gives CASSRLPGTANSPLHF.

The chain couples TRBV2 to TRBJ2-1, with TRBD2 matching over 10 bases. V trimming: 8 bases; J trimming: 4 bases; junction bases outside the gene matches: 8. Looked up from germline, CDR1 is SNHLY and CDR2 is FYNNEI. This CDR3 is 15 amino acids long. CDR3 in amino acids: CASRDSGRRYNEQFF. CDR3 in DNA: TGTGCCAGCCGCGATAGCGGGAGGAGATACAATGAGCAGTTCTTC.

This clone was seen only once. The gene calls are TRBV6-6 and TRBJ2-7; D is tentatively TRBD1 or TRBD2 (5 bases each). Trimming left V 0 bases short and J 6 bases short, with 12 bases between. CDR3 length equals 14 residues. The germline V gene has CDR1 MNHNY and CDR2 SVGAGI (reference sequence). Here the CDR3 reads CASSYSSSRGEQYF. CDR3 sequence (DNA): TGTGCCAGCAGTTACTCGAGCTCGAGGGGCGAGCAGTACTTC.

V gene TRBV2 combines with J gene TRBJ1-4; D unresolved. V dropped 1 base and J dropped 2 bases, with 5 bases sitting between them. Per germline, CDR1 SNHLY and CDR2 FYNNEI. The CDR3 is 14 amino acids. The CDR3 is CASSEEWTNEKLFF. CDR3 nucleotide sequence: TGTGCCAGCAGTGAAGAATGGACTAATGAAAAACTGTTTTTT.

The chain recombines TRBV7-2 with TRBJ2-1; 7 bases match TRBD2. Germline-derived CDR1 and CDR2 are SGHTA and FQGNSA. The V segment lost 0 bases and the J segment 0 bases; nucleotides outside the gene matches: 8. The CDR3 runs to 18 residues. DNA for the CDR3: TGTGCCAGCAGCTTAGCGCCCGGCGGGGGTTACTCCTACAATGAGCAGTTCTTC. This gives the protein CASSLAPGGGYSYNEQFF.

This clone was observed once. The CDR3 region has the DNA TGTGCCTGGAGTGGACTAGTCAGCACCGGGGAGCTGTTTTTT. Residues: CAWSGLVSTGELFF. V and J are TRBV30 and TRBJ2-2; maybe TRBD2 (6 bases). In germline, CDR1 is GTSNPN, CDR2 SVGIG (reference sequence). Trimming removed 1 base at V and 4 bases at J, with 10 bases between. This CDR3 region has 14 residues.

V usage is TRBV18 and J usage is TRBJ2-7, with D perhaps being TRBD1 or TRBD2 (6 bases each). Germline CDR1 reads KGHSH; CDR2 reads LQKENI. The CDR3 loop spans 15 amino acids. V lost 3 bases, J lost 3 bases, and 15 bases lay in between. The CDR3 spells CASSPRGVVYYEQYF. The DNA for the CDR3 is TGTGCCAGCTCACCTAGGGGGGTGGTATACTACGAGCAGTACTTC.

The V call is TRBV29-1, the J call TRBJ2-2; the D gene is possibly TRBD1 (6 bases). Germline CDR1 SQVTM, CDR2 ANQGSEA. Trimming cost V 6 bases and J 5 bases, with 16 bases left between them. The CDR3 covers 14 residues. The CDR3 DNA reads TGCAGCGTCGCCAAGACAGGCGGGACCGGGGAGCTGTTTTTT. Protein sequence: CSVAKTGGTGELFF.